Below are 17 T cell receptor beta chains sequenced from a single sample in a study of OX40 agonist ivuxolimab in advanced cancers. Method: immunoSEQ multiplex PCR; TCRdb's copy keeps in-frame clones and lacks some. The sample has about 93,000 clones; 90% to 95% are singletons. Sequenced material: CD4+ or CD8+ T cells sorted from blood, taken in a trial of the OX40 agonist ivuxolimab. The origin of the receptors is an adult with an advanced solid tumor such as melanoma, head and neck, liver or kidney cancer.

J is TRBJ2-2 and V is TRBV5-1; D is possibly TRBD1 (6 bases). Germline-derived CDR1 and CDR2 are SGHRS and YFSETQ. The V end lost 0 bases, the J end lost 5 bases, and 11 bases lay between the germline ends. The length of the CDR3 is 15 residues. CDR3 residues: CASSLGTADTGELFF. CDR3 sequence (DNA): TGCGCCAGCAGCTTGGGGACAGCCGATACCGGGGAGCTGTTTTTT.

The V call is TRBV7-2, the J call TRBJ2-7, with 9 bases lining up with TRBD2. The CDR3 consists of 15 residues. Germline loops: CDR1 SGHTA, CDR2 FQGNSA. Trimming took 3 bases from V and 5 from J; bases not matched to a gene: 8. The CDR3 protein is CASSLTSGSFHEQYF. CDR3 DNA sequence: TGTGCCAGCAGCTTGACTAGCGGCTCTTTTCACGAGCAGTACTTC. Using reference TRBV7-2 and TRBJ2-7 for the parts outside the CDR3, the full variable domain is GAGVSQSPSNKVTEKGKDVELRCDPISGHTALYWYRQSLGQGLEFLIYFQGNSAPDKSGLPSDRFSAERTGGSVSTLTIQRTQQEDSAVYLCASSLTSGSFHEQYFGPGTRLTVT.

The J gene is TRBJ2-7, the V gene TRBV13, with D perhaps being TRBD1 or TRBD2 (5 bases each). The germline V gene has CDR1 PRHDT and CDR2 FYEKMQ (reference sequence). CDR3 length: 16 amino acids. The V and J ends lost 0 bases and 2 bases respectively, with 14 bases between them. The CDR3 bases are TGTGCCAGCAGCTTAGGCAGGGACCGTTGGACCTACGAGCAGTACTTC. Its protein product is CASSLGRDRWTYEQYF.

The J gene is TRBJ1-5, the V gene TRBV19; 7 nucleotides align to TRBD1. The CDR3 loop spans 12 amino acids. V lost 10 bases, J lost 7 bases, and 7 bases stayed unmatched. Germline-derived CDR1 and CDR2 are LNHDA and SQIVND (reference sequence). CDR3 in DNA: TGTGCCACAGGGACAGATAGCCAGCCCCAGCATTTT. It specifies CATGTDSQPQHF.

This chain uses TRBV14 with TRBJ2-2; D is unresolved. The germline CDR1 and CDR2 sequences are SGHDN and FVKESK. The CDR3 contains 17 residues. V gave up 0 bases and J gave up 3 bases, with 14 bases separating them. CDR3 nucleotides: TGTGCCAGCAGCCAAGATCGGTGGCCGCAGGACACCGGGGAGCTGTTTTTT. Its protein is CASSQDRWPQDTGELFF.

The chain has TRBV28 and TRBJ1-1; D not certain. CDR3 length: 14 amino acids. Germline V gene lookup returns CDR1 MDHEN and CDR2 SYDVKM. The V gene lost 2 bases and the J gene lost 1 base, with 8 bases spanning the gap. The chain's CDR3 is CASSLEGGNTEAFF. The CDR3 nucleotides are TGTGCCAGCAGTTTAGAGGGAGGGAACACTGAAGCTTTCTTT.

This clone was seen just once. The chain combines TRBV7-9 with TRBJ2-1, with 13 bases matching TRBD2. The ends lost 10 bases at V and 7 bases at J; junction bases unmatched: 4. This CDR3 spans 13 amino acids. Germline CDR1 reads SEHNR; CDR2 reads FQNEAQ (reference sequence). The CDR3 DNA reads TGTGCCACCCGGACTAGCGGGAGTAATGAGCAGTTCTTC. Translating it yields CATRTSGSNEQFF.

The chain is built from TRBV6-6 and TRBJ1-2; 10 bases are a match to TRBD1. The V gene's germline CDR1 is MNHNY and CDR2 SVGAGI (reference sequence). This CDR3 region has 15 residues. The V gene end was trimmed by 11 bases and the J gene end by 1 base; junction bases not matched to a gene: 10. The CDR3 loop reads CAGRTGGDGNYGYTF. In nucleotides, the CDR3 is TGTGCCGGGAGGACAGGGGGTGACGGTAACTATGGCTACACCTTC.

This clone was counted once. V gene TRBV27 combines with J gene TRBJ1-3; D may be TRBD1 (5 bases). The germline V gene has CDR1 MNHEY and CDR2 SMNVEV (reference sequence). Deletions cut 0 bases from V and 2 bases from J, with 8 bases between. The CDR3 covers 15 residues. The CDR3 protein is CASSLSLGAGNTIYF. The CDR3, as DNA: TGTGCCAGCAGTTTATCGTTAGGGGCTGGAAACACCATATATTTT.

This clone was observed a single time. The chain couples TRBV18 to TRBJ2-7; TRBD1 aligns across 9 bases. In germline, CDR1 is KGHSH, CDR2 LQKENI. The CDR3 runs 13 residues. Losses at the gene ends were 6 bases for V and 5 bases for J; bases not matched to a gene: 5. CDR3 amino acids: CASSWTGADEQYF. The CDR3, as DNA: TGTGCCAGCTCCTGGACAGGGGCCGACGAGCAGTACTTC.

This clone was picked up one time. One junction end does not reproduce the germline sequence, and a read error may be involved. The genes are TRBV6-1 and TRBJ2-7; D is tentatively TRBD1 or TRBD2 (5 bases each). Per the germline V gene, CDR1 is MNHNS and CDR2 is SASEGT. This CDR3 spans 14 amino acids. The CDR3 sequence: CASSEGSGPGEQYF. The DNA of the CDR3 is TGTGCCAGCAGCGAAGGTTCGGGGCCCGGGGAGCAGTACTTC.

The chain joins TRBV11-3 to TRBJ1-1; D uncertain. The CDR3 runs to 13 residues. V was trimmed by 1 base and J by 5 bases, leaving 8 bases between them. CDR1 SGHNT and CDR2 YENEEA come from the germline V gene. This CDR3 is CASSLGGLTEAFF. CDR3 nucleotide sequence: TGTGCCAGCAGCTTAGGTGGGCTTACTGAAGCTTTCTTT.

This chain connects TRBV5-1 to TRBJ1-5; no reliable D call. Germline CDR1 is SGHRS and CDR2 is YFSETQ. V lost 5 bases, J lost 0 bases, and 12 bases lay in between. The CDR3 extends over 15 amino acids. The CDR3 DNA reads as TGCGCCAGCAGTTCGACGGGAAATAGCAATCAGCCCCAGCATTTT. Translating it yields CASSSTGNSNQPQHF.

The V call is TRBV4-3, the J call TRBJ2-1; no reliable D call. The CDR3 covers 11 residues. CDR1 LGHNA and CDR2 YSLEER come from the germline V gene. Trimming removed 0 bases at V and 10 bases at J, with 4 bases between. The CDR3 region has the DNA TGCGCCAGCAGCCAAGAACGCGAGCAGTTCTTC. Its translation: CASSQEREQFF.

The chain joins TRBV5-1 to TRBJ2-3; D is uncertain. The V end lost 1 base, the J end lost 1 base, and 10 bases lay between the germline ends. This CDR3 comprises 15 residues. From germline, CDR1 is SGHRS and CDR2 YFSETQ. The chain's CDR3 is CASSLSTPGTDTQYF. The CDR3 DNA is TGCGCCAGCAGCTTGTCCACGCCGGGCACAGATACGCAGTATTTT.

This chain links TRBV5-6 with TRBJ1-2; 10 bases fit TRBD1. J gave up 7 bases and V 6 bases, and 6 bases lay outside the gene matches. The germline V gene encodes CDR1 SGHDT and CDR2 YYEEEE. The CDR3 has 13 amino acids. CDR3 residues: CASIGQGVVGYTF. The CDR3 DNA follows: TGTGCCAGCATCGGACAGGGGGTGGTTGGCTACACCTTC.

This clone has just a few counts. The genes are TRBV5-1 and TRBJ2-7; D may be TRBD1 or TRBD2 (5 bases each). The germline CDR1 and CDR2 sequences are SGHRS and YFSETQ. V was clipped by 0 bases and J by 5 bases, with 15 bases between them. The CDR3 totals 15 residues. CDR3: CASSLDGTPGDEQYF. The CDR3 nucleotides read TGCGCCAGCAGCTTGGACGGGACCCCCGGGGACGAGCAGTACTTC.